Listed here are 5 T cell receptor beta chains from one sample, sequenced in a study of control samples from healthy donors and cancer patients. Sequencing was performed with immunoSEQ multiplex PCR; in TCRdb, only in-frame clones are kept and a portion is missing. The data hold roughly 50,000 clones, with approximately 95% observed a single time. Sequencing was performed on blood. Receptors originate from a woman under 40 in good health.

This clone was observed once. DNA of the CDR3: TGTGCCACCAGTGATTCGCGGAATGAGCAGTTCTTC. It translates to CATSDSRNEQFF. This chain uses TRBV24-1 with TRBJ2-1, with no clear D. Germline V lookup: CDR1 KGHDR, CDR2 SFDVKD. Trimming stripped 2 bases from V and 7 bases from J, with 5 bases between. The CDR3 runs to 12 residues.

This chain uses TRBV10-3 with TRBJ1-1; 8 bases are a match to TRBD1. This CDR3 is built from 15 residues. CDR1 is ENHRY and CDR2 is SYGVKD in the germline V gene. The V gene end was trimmed by 6 bases and the J gene end by 4 bases; junction bases not matched to a gene: 10. In DNA, the CDR3 is TGTGCCATCAGGGGGAGCCAGGGGGCGAGCACTGAAGCTTTCTTT. Amino acids: CAIRGSQGASTEAFF.

The chain is built from TRBV12-5 and TRBJ1-5; D is possibly TRBD1 (5 bases). Between the trimmed V and J ends, which lost 7 bases and 5 bases, there was a span of 9 bases. The CDR3 runs 12 residues. From germline, CDR1 is LGHNT and CDR2 FRNRAP. The CDR3 sequence is CASEVGDQPQHF. DNA for the CDR3: TGTGCTAGTGAAGTGGGGGATCAGCCCCAGCATTTT.

The J gene is TRBJ2-3, the V gene TRBV6-2 or TRBV6-3; D gene unclear. The CDR3 totals 15 residues. The ends were cut back, 0 bases at V and 6 bases at J, with 13 bases in the middle. Germline V gene data show CDR1 as MNHEY and CDR2 as SVGEGT. For the CDR3, the DNA is TGTGCCAGCAGTTACTCCCCGACGGCCGTCGATACGCAGTATTTT. Its translation: CASSYSPTAVDTQYF.

DNA for the CDR3: TGTGCCAGCAGTAGCGGGAGGGCCGGGGAGCTGTTTTTT. Translation gives CASSSGRAGELFF. The chain couples TRBV9 to TRBJ2-2; 11 bases are shared with TRBD2. The CDR3 is 13 amino acids. V dropped 5 bases and J dropped 6; count of bases not matched to a gene: 0. Per germline, CDR1 SGDLS and CDR2 YYNGEE.